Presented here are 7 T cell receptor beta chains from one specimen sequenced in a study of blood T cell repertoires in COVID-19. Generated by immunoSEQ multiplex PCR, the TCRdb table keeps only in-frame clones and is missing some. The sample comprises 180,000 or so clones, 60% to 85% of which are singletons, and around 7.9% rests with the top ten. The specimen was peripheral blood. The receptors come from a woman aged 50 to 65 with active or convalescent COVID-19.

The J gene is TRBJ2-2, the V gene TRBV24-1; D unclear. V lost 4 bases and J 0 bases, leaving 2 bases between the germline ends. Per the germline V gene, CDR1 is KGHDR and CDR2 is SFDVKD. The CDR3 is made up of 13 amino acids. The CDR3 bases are TGTGCCACCAGTGACACGAACACCGGGGAGCTGTTTTTT. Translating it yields CATSDTNTGELFF.

CDR3 loop: CASSRRAQTLGSSYEQYF. Here the CDR3 DNA reads TGTGCCAGTAGTCGCCGCGCACAGACACTTGGGAGCTCCTACGAGCAGTACTTC. The chain couples TRBV19 to TRBJ2-7; a possible D gene is TRBD2 (5 bases). Germline values: CDR1 LNHDA, CDR2 SQIVND (reference sequence). Between the trimmed V and J ends, which lost 5 bases and 0 bases, there was a span of 23 bases. The CDR3 is 18 amino acids.

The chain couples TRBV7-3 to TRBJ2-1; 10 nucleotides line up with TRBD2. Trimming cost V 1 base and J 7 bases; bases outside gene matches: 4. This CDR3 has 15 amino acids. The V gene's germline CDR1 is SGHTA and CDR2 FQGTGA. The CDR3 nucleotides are TGTGCCAGCAGCTTAAGGACTAGCGGACTAAATGAGCAGTTCTTC. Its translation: CASSLRTSGLNEQFF.

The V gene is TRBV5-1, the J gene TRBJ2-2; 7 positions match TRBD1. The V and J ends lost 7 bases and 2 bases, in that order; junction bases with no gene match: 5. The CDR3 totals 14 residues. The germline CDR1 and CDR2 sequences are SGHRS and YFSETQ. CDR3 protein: CASEGQPNTGELFF. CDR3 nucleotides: TGCGCCAGCGAGGGACAGCCTAACACCGGGGAGCTGTTTTTT.

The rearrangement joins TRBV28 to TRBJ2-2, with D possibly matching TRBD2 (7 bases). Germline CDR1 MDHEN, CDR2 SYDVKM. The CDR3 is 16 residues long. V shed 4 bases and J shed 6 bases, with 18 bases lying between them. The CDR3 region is CASSYPVTGGPGELFF. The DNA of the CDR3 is TGTGCCAGCAGTTACCCCGTAACCGGGGGGCCCGGGGAGCTGTTTTTT.

The CDR3 nucleotides are TGTGCCAGTAGTAATACCCGGGACACTGAAGCTTTCTTT. Translating gives CASSNTRDTEAFF. This sequence joins TRBV19 and TRBJ1-1; D uncertain. Trimming cost V 4 bases and J 3 bases, with 9 bases left between them. CDR1 and CDR2 (germline): LNHDA, SQIVND (reference sequence). The length of the CDR3 is 13 residues.

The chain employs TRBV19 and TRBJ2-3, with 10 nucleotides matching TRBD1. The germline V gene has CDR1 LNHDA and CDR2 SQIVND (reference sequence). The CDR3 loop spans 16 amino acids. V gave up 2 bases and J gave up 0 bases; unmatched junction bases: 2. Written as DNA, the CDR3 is TGTGCCAGTAGTATAAGGGACAGGGGAAGCACAGATACGCAGTATTTT. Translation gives CASSIRDRGSTDTQYF.